The clone carrying this TCR beta chain was detected once. The data were obtained in a study of blood T cell repertoires in COVID-19. CDR3 length equals 14 residues. CDR1 is MDHEN and CDR2 is SYDVKM in the germline V gene. Trimming shortened V by 5 bases and J by 3 bases, and 13 bases separated the two germline ends. This table comes from immunoSEQ multiplex PCR, and its TCRdb copy is limited to in-frame clones, with some not included. The sample includes some 35,000 clones, more than 75% seen only once; the top ten take about 42%. V usage is TRBV28 and J usage is TRBJ1-1, with D hard to call. This TCR was recovered from a man older than 75 with active or convalescent COVID-19. Material: peripheral blood. CDR3 region: CASSLFSSDTEAFF. In DNA form, the CDR3 reads TGTGCCAGCAGTCTTTTTTCATCGGACACTGAAGCTTTCTTT. Drawing the rest from reference TRBV28 and TRBJ1-1, the complete variable domain is DVKVTQSSRYLVKRTGEKVFLECVQDMDHENMFWYRQDPGLGLRLIYFSYDVKMKEKGDIPEGYSVSREKKERFSLILESASTNQTSMYLCASSLFSSDTEAFFGQGTRLTVV.